This is a list of T cell receptor beta chains from one sample in a study of T cells after yellow fever vaccination. Using its own MiXCR run on the 5' RACE reads, TCRdb lists one record per CDR3 protein. The sample yields some 150,000 distinct CDR3 sequences, just over 6.5% seen once. Source: CD4+ T cells sorted from PBMCs, taken 10 days after the yellow fever booster vaccination. These receptor sequences come from a man aged 25 to 40 who received the YFV17D yellow fever vaccine. The CDR3 runs from the conserved cysteine through the conserved F or W. Each record gives: D gene, clone size, J gene, CDR3 length, V gene, CDR3 DNA, CDR3 protein. A D gene is named only where the DNA matches it firmly. Size is omitted from some rows. Given values are once, few, many or a class for expanded clones.

d_gene: -
abundance: many
j_gene: TRBJ2-2
len: 14
v_gene: TRBV5-1
CDR3nt: TGCGCCAGCAGCTTGGCGGTGAACACCGGGGAGCTGTTTTTT
CDR3aa: CASSLAVNTGELFF

d_gene: -
abundance: many
j_gene: TRBJ1-1
len: 13
v_gene: TRBV29-1
CDR3nt: TGCAGCGTTGTGGGGAGTCGGAACACTGAAGCTTTCTTT
CDR3aa: CSVVGSRNTEAFF

d_gene: TRBD1
abundance: many
j_gene: TRBJ2-5
len: 15
v_gene: TRBV5-1
CDR3nt: TGCGCCAGCAGCCAATCGACAGGGGGCGGAGAGACCCAGTACTTC
CDR3aa: CASSQSTGGGETQYF

d_gene: -
abundance: -
j_gene: TRBJ2-1
len: 16
v_gene: TRBV5-4
CDR3nt: TGTGCCAGCAGCTTGGGCAGGAGGGCCGGGGGAAATGAGCAGTTCTTC
CDR3aa: CASSLGRRAGGNEQFF

d_gene: TRBD1
abundance: many
j_gene: TRBJ2-5
len: 13
v_gene: TRBV7-9
CDR3nt: TGTGCCAGCAGCTTCAGACAGGGGGAGACCCAGTACTTC
CDR3aa: CASSFRQGETQYF

d_gene: TRBD2
abundance: few
j_gene: TRBJ2-1
len: 13
v_gene: TRBV5-1
CDR3nt: TGCGCCAGCATCGGGGGGGGACGGTCTGAGCAGTTCTTC
CDR3aa: CASIGGGRSEQFF

d_gene: TRBD1
abundance: many
j_gene: TRBJ1-6
len: 15
v_gene: TRBV12-3/TRBV12-4
CDR3nt: TGTGCCAGCAGTTACTGGACAGGGGAGAATTCACCCCTCCACTTT
CDR3aa: CASSYWTGENSPLHF

d_gene: -
abundance: many
j_gene: TRBJ2-5
len: 16
v_gene: TRBV20-1
CDR3nt: TGCAGTGCTAGATCTGCGGCTAGCGCCCTCCCGGAGACCCAGTACTTC
CDR3aa: CSARSAASALPETQYF

d_gene: -
abundance: many
j_gene: TRBJ2-2
len: 14
v_gene: TRBV12-3/TRBV12-4
CDR3nt: TGTGCCAGCTGCACAGTAGGGGGCACCGGGGAGCTGTTTTTT
CDR3aa: CASCTVGGTGELFF

d_gene: -
abundance: few
j_gene: TRBJ2-5
len: 19
v_gene: TRBV6-1
CDR3nt: TGTGCCAGCATGGTTTCACCCCGTTTATCGGGAGCTAGGAAAGAGACCCAGTACTTC
CDR3aa: CASMVSPRLSGARKETQYF

d_gene: TRBD1
abundance: many
j_gene: TRBJ1-4
len: 15
v_gene: TRBV20-1
CDR3nt: TGCAGTGCCACTCTAGGGGCAGGGGGTGGTGAAAAACTGTTTTTT
CDR3aa: CSATLGAGGGEKLFF

d_gene: TRBD2
abundance: few
j_gene: TRBJ2-7
len: 16
v_gene: TRBV7-9
CDR3nt: TGTGCCAGCAGCTTAGGGTTCCAGCGGGAGGTCTACGAGCAGTACTTC
CDR3aa: CASSLGFQREVYEQYF

d_gene: -
abundance: many
j_gene: TRBJ2-5
len: 15
v_gene: TRBV18
CDR3nt: TGTGCCAGCTCGCAGATACAGAAATCCCAAGAGACCCAGTACTTC
CDR3aa: CASSQIQKSQETQYF

d_gene: -
abundance: many
j_gene: TRBJ1-1
len: 14
v_gene: TRBV5-1
CDR3nt: TGCGCCAGCAGCTTGAATATTATGAACACTGAAGCTTTCTTT
CDR3aa: CASSLNIMNTEAFF

d_gene: -
abundance: many
j_gene: TRBJ2-3
len: 16
v_gene: TRBV5-1
CDR3nt: TGCGCCAGCAGCTCGGAGGCCGCCCATGGCACAGATACGCAGTATTTT
CDR3aa: CASSSEAAHGTDTQYF

d_gene: -
abundance: many
j_gene: TRBJ2-7
len: 15
v_gene: TRBV27
CDR3nt: TGTGCCAGCAGTTTATTGGCCAGGGAGGATTACGAGCAGTACTTC
CDR3aa: CASSLLAREDYEQYF

d_gene: -
abundance: many
j_gene: TRBJ2-5
len: 13
v_gene: TRBV5-5
CDR3nt: TGTGCCAGCAGCAGGTGGGGAGAAGAGACCCAGTACTTC
CDR3aa: CASSRWGEETQYF

d_gene: TRBD2
abundance: many
j_gene: TRBJ2-1
len: 15
v_gene: TRBV3-1
CDR3nt: TGTGCCAGCAGCCAATGGCGGGGGGGGTCCAATGAGCAGTTCTTC
CDR3aa: CASSQWRGGSNEQFF

d_gene: -
abundance: many
j_gene: TRBJ2-7
len: 14
v_gene: TRBV7-2
CDR3nt: TGTGCCAGCAGCTTAGACGGGGGCTACTACGAGCAGTACTTC
CDR3aa: CASSLDGGYYEQYF

d_gene: TRBD2
abundance: many
j_gene: TRBJ2-5
len: 16
v_gene: TRBV5-1
CDR3nt: TGCGCCAGCAGCGACTGGACTAGCGGCCATCAAGAGACCCAGTACTTC
CDR3aa: CASSDWTSGHQETQYF

d_gene: -
abundance: -
j_gene: TRBJ2-3
len: 13
v_gene: TRBV28
CDR3nt: TGTGCCAGCGGCCGAGATTCCCCGGATACGCAGTATTTT
CDR3aa: CASGRDSPDTQYF

d_gene: -
abundance: few
j_gene: TRBJ2-3
len: 16
v_gene: TRBV27
CDR3nt: TGTGCCAGCAGTTCCTATACGAGGGCCGGGACAGATACGCAGTATTTT
CDR3aa: CASSSYTRAGTDTQYF

d_gene: TRBD2
abundance: many
j_gene: TRBJ2-1
len: 16
v_gene: TRBV9
CDR3nt: TGTGCCAGCAGCCCCGGACTAGCGGGTTCCTACAATGAGCAGTTCTTC
CDR3aa: CASSPGLAGSYNEQFF

d_gene: -
abundance: many
j_gene: TRBJ1-1
len: 13
v_gene: TRBV27
CDR3nt: TGTGCCAGCAGTTTTTGGGGAAACACTGAAGCTTTCTTT
CDR3aa: CASSFWGNTEAFF

d_gene: TRBD2
abundance: many
j_gene: TRBJ2-3
len: 21
v_gene: TRBV4-1
CDR3nt: TGCGCCAGCAGCCAATGGATCCGACATTCCGAGACTAGCGGGAAGCCAGATACGCAGTATTTT
CDR3aa: CASSQWIRHSETSGKPDTQYF

d_gene: -
abundance: many
j_gene: TRBJ2-7
len: 13
v_gene: TRBV5-6
CDR3nt: TGTGCCAGCAGCGATCATAACCGGGAGCTTTTGGACTTC
CDR3aa: CASSDHNRELLDF

d_gene: TRBD2
abundance: many
j_gene: TRBJ2-3
len: 16
v_gene: TRBV5-1
CDR3nt: TGCGCCAGCAGCTTGGTTACTAGCGGGAGCACAGATACGCAGTATTTT
CDR3aa: CASSLVTSGSTDTQYF

d_gene: TRBD1
abundance: -
j_gene: TRBJ2-7
len: 14
v_gene: TRBV28
CDR3nt: TGTGCCAGCCAAAGGACAGGGGGCAACTACGAGCAGTACTTC
CDR3aa: CASQRTGGNYEQYF

d_gene: TRBD2
abundance: -
j_gene: TRBJ2-1
len: 16
v_gene: TRBV20-1
CDR3nt: TGCAGTGCTACCCGACTAGCGGGAGTCCCCAACAATGAGCGGTTCTTC
CDR3aa: CSATRLAGVPNNERFF

d_gene: -
abundance: -
j_gene: TRBJ1-4
len: 14
v_gene: TRBV7-9
CDR3nt: TGTGCCAGCAGCCCGAATTCGGGTAATGAAAAACTGTTTTTT
CDR3aa: CASSPNSGNEKLFF

d_gene: -
abundance: many
j_gene: TRBJ2-3
len: 14
v_gene: TRBV2
CDR3nt: TGTGCCAGCAGAGGGGGGACTTCCACAGATACGCAGTATTTT
CDR3aa: CASRGGTSTDTQYF

d_gene: -
abundance: many
j_gene: TRBJ2-2
len: 14
v_gene: TRBV9
CDR3nt: TGTGCCAGCAGCGTAGCAGCGCTCACCGGGGAGCTGTTTTTT
CDR3aa: CASSVAALTGELFF

d_gene: TRBD2
abundance: many
j_gene: TRBJ2-3
len: 15
v_gene: TRBV30
CDR3nt: TGTGCCTGGAGCGTCCTTAGCGGGATCACAGATACGCAGTATTTT
CDR3aa: CAWSVLSGITDTQYF